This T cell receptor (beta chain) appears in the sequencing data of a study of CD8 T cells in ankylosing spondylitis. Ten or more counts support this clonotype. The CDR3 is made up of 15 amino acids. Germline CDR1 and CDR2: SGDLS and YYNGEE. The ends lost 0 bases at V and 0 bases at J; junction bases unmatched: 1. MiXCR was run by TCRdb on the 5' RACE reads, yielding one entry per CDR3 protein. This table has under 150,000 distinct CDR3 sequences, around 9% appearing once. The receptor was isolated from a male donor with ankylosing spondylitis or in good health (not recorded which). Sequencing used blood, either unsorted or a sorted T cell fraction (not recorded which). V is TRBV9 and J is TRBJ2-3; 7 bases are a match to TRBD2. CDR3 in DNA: TGTGCCAGCAGCGTAGGGGACTACAGCACAGATACGCAGTATTTT. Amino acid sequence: CASSVGDYSTDTQYF.